The T cell receptor beta chain under discussion was sequenced for a study of regulatory T cells in long-lasting Graves disease. General study points: Persistent patients had more shared public clonotypes (roughly 2,700) than new patients (roughly 970).

Time point here: persistent/refractory GD, antithyroid drugs over 5 years with positive TRAb. PBMCs were the source of the RNA used for TCR sequencing. Construction of TCR beta libraries relied on iRepertoire HTBI primers and on Arm-PCR targeting CDR3 regions. TCRdb redid the calling of the multiplex PCR reads with MiXCR, one entry per CDR3 protein. The repertoire includes 600,000 to 850,000 distinct CDR3 sequences, 25% to 30% of them detected once, and 35% to 55% sits in the top ten. Many counts were recorded for this clonotype. Antigen unknown. Germline V gene lookup returns CDR1 MNHEY and CDR2 SMNVEV (reference sequence). The CDR3 is made up of 14 amino acids. V lost 0 bases, J lost 5 bases, and 10 bases lay in between.

The chain links TRBV27 to TRBJ1-2; a weak D match, TRBD1 (5 bases). The sample in question was peripheral blood mononuclear cells (PBMCs), obtained when the disease was refractory, from a patient treated with antithyroid drugs. This receptor was taken from a female donor with Graves disease. The DNA for the CDR3 is TGTGCCAGCAGTTTATCTTGGGGGGATTATGGCTACACCTTC. Its protein is CASSLSWGDYGYTF.